This T cell receptor (beta chain) was sequenced in a study of cytomegalovirus exposure and HLA in healthy donors (dated by TCRdb to the late 2010s). The study in broad terms: An earlier analysis of some 620 of the donors reported 250 to 350 Gb of sequence data and 117 million unique TCR beta sequences obtained from around 190 million T cells. On average, around 240,000 unique TCR beta nucleotide sequences were sequenced per donor among a few hundred genotyped donors of the cohort, with roughly a sixth of those sequences being non-productive. All discovery cohort repertoires had been generated using a single sequencing platform. Class I and class II HLA loci were covered by the typing at four-digit resolution. The genetic ancestry cluster associated with self-reported Caucasian donors included over 80% of the roughly 390 genotyped donors. The later analysis used no new phenotypic data to find candidate immune exposures, relying instead on TCR beta sequences and their occurrence across donors. Using immunosequencing, the study profiled T cell repertoires from some 670 subjects and related those repertoires to cytomegalovirus serostatus. A later genetic analysis used genome-wide SNP genotypes for about 65% of the roughly 670 donors, treating that subset as a discovery cohort. About 5 DR-DQ haplotypes were handled as single units for association and clustering, since linkage in the cohort was strong. An earlier analysis of around 580 of the donors used high-throughput TCR beta sequencing to judge whether each TCR beta V gene segment behaved as functional or pseudogenic. About 320 gigabases of sequencing data and tens of millions of unique TCR sequences were included in an early release covering about 700 HLA-typed donors. Donor age, sex, ethnicity and CMV serostatus were compiled alongside the repertoire data. Along with the approximately 650-subject first cohort, a separate validation cohort of over a hundred different subjects was used. The number of typed donors differed by locus: about 620-630 for A, B, C, DRB1 and DQB1; roughly 510 for DQA1; some 590 for DPA1; and roughly 470 for DPB1. The study combined high-throughput TCR immunosequencing, statistical association of individual TCRs with disease status, and machine learning to predict cytomegalovirus infection status. The study was designed to test whether signatures of past pathogen exposure could be identified by cataloging public T cell receptors. To study patterns of TCR occurrence, a later analysis re-analyzed previously published TCR beta repertoires from several hundred donors and added high-resolution HLA genotyping.

The CDR3 runs 17 amino acids, cysteine and phenylalanine included. CDR3 DNA is the only sequence kept; it has 51 bases, read in frame from the first base. V and J are truncated by 1 base and 5 bases respectively, leaving an intervening sequence of 21 bases. As encoded in the germline V gene, CDR1 is SQVTM while CDR2 is ANQGSEA. Library construction relied on the immunoSEQ multiplex PCR assay. The multiplex PCR relied on a mix of 60 forward primers for TCR Vbeta segments and 13 reverse primers for TCR Jbeta segments. The CDR3 region of rearranged TCR beta genes was amplified from genomic DNA by a multiplex PCR assay. On the Illumina HiSeq System, the amplified TCR beta libraries were sequenced as 87-base-pair reads. In the paper's pipeline: In a later analysis, roughly 80 million unique TCR beta chains were counted across the roughly 610 repertoires, and roughly 11 million of these chains were shared by at least two donors. Raw reads were error-corrected and collapsed into unique sequences by a nearest-neighbor algorithm in which closely related sequences were merged to remove PCR and sequencing errors. To assign V, D and J gene segments, CDR3 sequences were aligned to IMGT reference sequences. For a sequence to be retained, at least a six-nucleotide match to both a V gene segment and a J gene segment was required. A rearrangement counted as productive if the CDR3 had no stop codons and remained in frame with V and J, and every other rearrangement counted as non-productive. CDR3 was defined according to IMGT convention as the region running from the second conserved V-encoded cysteine to the conserved J-encoded phenylalanine. The earlier analysis of more than 450 of the donors excluded sequences that lacked an unambiguous match to a single V gene segment. In an earlier analysis of more than 500 of the donors, a V segment was called functional when productive rearrangements were above 56.7%, and segregating when the standard deviation between donors exceeded 5%. To diagnose cytomegalovirus status from the catalog of TCR beta chain sequences, a statistical classification framework was built. A later analysis assigned V and J genes by comparing TCR nucleotide sequences with IMGT/GENE-DB human TR gene sequences. A later analysis assigned CDR3 sequences and most-parsimonious VDJ recombination scenarios with the TCRdist pipeline. In a later analysis, each TCR beta chain was defined by its CDR3 amino acid sequence together with its V-gene family, and reads lacking a unique V-gene family were excluded. To address suspected cross-contamination and a sequencing artifact, a later analysis removed approximately 600 highly shared, low-generation-probability nucleotide sequences. In a later analysis, a clonal expansion index for each public chain was calculated from normalized within-repertoire ranks of inferred template counts. A later analysis computed generation probabilities with a VDJ recombination model fitted to out-of-frame rearrangements, and checked the results against IGoR. In a later analysis, hypergeometric tests were used to score TCR-TCR, TCR-HLA and TCR-CMV co-occurrence, with a repertoire-size bias correction applied to TCR pairs. To estimate false discovery rates, a later analysis permuted the HLA or CMV assignments 20 times. A later analysis grouped co-occurring TCRs with DBSCAN, adding TCRdist sequence similarity when clustering within HLA-allele-positive subsets. Repertoires with fewer than 30,000 or more than 120,000 public chains, plus five repertoires with anomalous nucleotide sharing, were excluded from co-occurrence clustering. TCRdb carries this immuneACCESS record with in-frame sequences only. Its versions omit some clonotypes, under half of them owing to an unresolved V gene in the studies checked, with the rest unexplained. Clone size and the V and J calls come from that table; the DNA yielded D and trimming. This sample has 150,000 to 200,000 clones in its table, and roughly 85% of those were observed once. The ten largest clones add up to 4% to 4.5% of the sample.

The cohort was made up of roughly 670 healthy bone marrow donors. Cohort members were all nominally healthy when sampled, although unrecorded immune exposures were likely present. The donor was CMV seropositive and was included in the group of 250 to 300 seropositive cohort members. A peripheral blood sample was provided by each donor, and peripheral blood mononuclear cells were used for TCR beta sequencing. Genomic DNA was extracted from the blood cell samples with the Qiagen DNeasy Blood Extraction Kit. Turning to this clone: Its antigen specificity is not known. Base qualities were left out, and no much larger clone turns up one base away.

The study at large found these results: The authors suggested that the approach could potentially be extended to other disease states and immunological phenotypes. A total of about 180 TCR beta chains were listed by the study as associated with cytomegalovirus. A cluster of highly shared sequence variants was judged likely to be a technical artifact of the sequencing pipeline. A further reported finding was that TCR beta sequences accurately predicted the HLA-A and HLA-B alleles for most subjects in the first cohort. In vitro tests confirmed that a few of the cytomegalovirus-associated TCR beta chains recognize cytomegalovirus antigens. Because counts were too low, roughly 16 rarely observed V segments, including chromosome 9 orphons, were excluded from the earlier analysis of 587 of the donors. The 87-base-pair reads could not distinguish some IMGT-functional V segments, including TRBV6-2 and TRBV6-3, so those segments were excluded. Compared with the roughly 670-donor mean, donors in an Asian-associated ancestry cluster had fewer N-insertions in productive TCRs, according to a later genetic analysis. In a later analysis, the rate of TCR association differed among HLA loci, with DRB1 alleles having the most associated TCRs and HLA-C alleles having the fewest. At a false discovery rate of 0.05, a later analysis linked 16,000 or so TCR beta sequences to specific HLA alleles. The cohort was sequenced for TCR beta chains only, and without alpha or paired-chain data the features that could be detected were limited. While some public TCRs were present in many individuals, most TCR sequences turned up only very rarely across donors. Broadly in line with IMGT annotations, most TCR beta V segments showed up in productive rearrangements about 87% or about 30% of the time in an earlier analysis of several hundred of the donors. When HLA alleles, especially DR and DQ, strongly co-occurred, TCR associations were difficult to assign to individual alleles. In a later analysis, several top co-occurrence clusters were reported to appear linked to parvovirus B19, influenza, CMV and Epstein-Barr virus. The presence/absence analyses assumed that sequencing depth was roughly uniform across donors, and that assumption may not be true. Correlated functional status among segregating V segments might reflect linkage disequilibrium, but an unknown experimental factor could not be ruled out. The classifier was reported to diagnose cytomegalovirus status with high specificity and sensitivity in both the original cohort and the validation cohort. V-gene and J-gene trimming of TCR beta chains was associated with a missense DCLRE1C variant in a later genetic analysis, and the association was replicated in an independent cohort. Immune exposure information for the cohort was limited to CMV serostatus. Because HLA typing was missing for some donors at each locus, association tests included only the typed subset. A later analysis found that most CMV-associated TCR beta chains appeared HLA-restricted, with HLA associations seemingly driven largely by CMV exposure. A later analysis found that HLA-associated TCR beta chains were more clonally expanded and had lower generation probabilities than equally common non-associated chains.

The chain couples TRBV29-1 to TRBJ2-1; TRBD2 might be the D gene, on 7 matching bases. The receptor was derived from a woman in her 30s in good health and CMV-seropositive. Source material: PBMCs. CDR3 sequence: CSVEGLRGRGGDNEQFF. The nucleotide sequence reads TGCAGCGTTGAAGGACTCCGGGGGAGGGGGGGAGACAATGAGCAGTTCTTC.